Below are 8 T cell receptor beta chains sequenced from a single sample in a study of vaccination and CD4 T cells after COVID-19. Treatment here: roughly 10-day PBMC culture with coronavirus spike peptide pools or control peptides (ViraFEST assay). The antigens these receptors bind are not known. Cultured CD4+ T-cell DNA underwent Oncomine TCR Beta short-read sequencing. TCRdb independently ran MiXCR on the PCR reads; one entry per CDR3 protein. The top ten clones hold 9% to 14% of a sample with over 10,000 distinct CDR3 sequences, 35% of them seen once. Sequencing was performed on CD4+ T cells from blood, cultured in vitro. Receptors were obtained from a human donor who had recovered from COVID-19.

V usage is TRBV18 and J usage is TRBJ2-5; 11 nucleotides agree with TRBD2. Germline lookup yields CDR1 KGHSH and CDR2 LQKENI. The V segment lost 3 bases and the J segment 6 bases; nucleotides outside the gene matches: 6. The CDR3 is 15 residues long. CDR3 bases: TGTGCCAGCTCACCGTTAACTAGCGGGAGAAAGACCCAGTACTTC. It encodes CASSPLTSGRKTQYF.

The V gene is TRBV12-3 or TRBV12-4, the J gene TRBJ1-5; a possible D gene is TRBD1 (5 bases). The CDR3 contains 14 residues. Trimming pared 6 bases from V and 9 bases from J, leaving 18 bases between. CDR3 loop: CASSSGTVGLPQHF. In DNA form, the CDR3 reads TGTGCCAGCAGCTCCGGGACCGTTGGGTTGCCCCAGCATTTT.

In DNA, the CDR3 is TGTGCCAGCAGCCAAGATCGGGACAGGGGTGAAAATAATTCACCCCTCCACTTT. The encoded protein is CASSQDRDRGENNSPLHF. The chain carries TRBV4-2 and TRBJ1-6, with 10 bases fitting TRBD1. V lost 0 bases to trimming and J lost 5 bases; unmatched junction nucleotides: 7. CDR1 and CDR2 (germline): LGHNA, YNFKEQ. The length of the CDR3 is 18 residues.

The rearrangement uses TRBV6-5 and TRBJ2-7, with 11 nucleotides matching TRBD2. Germline trimming cut 0 bases from V and 3 bases from J; bases unmatched to any gene: 1. Germline V lookup: CDR1 MNHEY, CDR2 SVGAGI. CDR3 length: 15 residues. As DNA, the CDR3 is TGTGCCAGCAGTTACTCCGGGACTAGCGGCTACGAGCAGTACTTC. Encoded protein: CASSYSGTSGYEQYF.

Comment on this clonotype: At one of its ends the junction is not consistent with the germline gene, which may arise from a read error. V is TRBV7-8 and J is TRBJ2-7; TRBD1 matches at 7 bases. This CDR3 comprises 13 residues. Germline V gene lookup returns CDR1 SGHVS and CDR2 FQNEAQ. CDR3 sequence (DNA): TGTGCCCGCAGCACCGGGACAGACTACGAGCAGTACTTC. Its protein is CARSTGTDYEQYF. Combining the CDR3 with reference TRBV7-8 and TRBJ2-7 gives the whole variable domain GAGVSQSPRYKVAKRGQDVALRCDPISGHVSLFWYQQALGQGPEFLTYFQNEAQLDKSGLPSDRFFAERPEGSVSTLKIQRTQQEDSAVYLCARSTGTDYEQYFGPGTRLTVT.

The chain combines TRBV7-3 with TRBJ2-3; 14 bases map to TRBD2. Germline V gene sequence: CDR1 SGHTA, CDR2 FQGTGA. CDR3 size: 15 residues. V gave up 5 bases and J gave up 7 bases; unmatched junction bases: 5. The CDR3 reads CASSPGTSGSNTQYF. The CDR3 coding sequence is TGTGCCAGCAGCCCTGGGACTAGCGGGAGCAATACGCAGTATTTT.

This clonotype has a handful of counts. The rearrangement joins TRBV12-3 or TRBV12-4 to TRBJ1-6; D is ambiguous. This CDR3 has 13 residues. Trimming took off 8 bases at V and 9 bases at J, with 14 bases between the two ends. The CDR3 protein is CASSLYLGSPLHF. DNA for the CDR3: TGTGCCAGCTCGCTATACCTTGGTTCACCCCTCCACTTT.

This clonotype occurred once. This rearrangement joins TRBV12-3 or TRBV12-4 to TRBJ2-2; no firm D call. The CDR3 contains 15 residues. V lost 0 bases and J lost 3, with 8 bases in between. CDR3 coding DNA: TGTGCCAGCAGTTTAGCGCGTACAGACACCGGGGAGCTGTTTTTT. It yields the protein CASSLARTDTGELFF.